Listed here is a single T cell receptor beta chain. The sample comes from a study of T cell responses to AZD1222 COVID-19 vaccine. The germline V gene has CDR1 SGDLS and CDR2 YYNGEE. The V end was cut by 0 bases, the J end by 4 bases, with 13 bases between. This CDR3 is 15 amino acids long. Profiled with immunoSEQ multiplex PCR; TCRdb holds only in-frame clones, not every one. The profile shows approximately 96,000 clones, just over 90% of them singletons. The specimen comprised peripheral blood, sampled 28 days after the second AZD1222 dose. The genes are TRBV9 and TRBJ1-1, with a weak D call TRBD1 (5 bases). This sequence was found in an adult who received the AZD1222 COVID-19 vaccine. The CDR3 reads CASSVVPGQGTEAFF. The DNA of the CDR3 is TGTGCCAGCAGCGTAGTCCCAGGCCAGGGCACTGAAGCTTTCTTT.